The 29 T cell receptor beta chains reported below all come from one sample, sequenced in a study of shared clonotypes between healthy human individuals. The data were produced by immunoSEQ multiplex PCR, yet TCRdb's version contains in-frame clones alone and is incomplete. This table holds more than 200,000 clones, over 60% found once. Sequenced material: memory CD4+ T cells sorted from blood. Subset: CD45RA-negative fraction. These receptors originate from a man aged 30 to 45 in good health.

The chain joins TRBV6-1 to TRBJ2-5, with 8 nucleotides matching TRBD2. J was trimmed by 5 bases and V by 8 bases; bases with no gene match: 13. The CDR3 loop spans 15 amino acids. Germline V lookup: CDR1 MNHNS, CDR2 SASEGT. CDR3 residues: CASSPPGLAWETQYF. The CDR3 nucleotides are TGTGCCAGCTCCCCCCCTGGACTAGCCTGGGAGACCCAGTACTTC.

This clone came up a few times. The CDR3 DNA sequence: TGTGCCAGCAGTTACGGACGCTCATGGGGCAACACTGAAGCTTTCTTT. Encoded protein: CASSYGRSWGNTEAFF. The genes are TRBV6-6 and TRBJ1-1; maybe TRBD1 (5 bases). The CDR3 has 16 amino acids. Per the germline V gene, CDR1 is MNHNY and CDR2 is SVGAGI (reference sequence). V was pared by 2 bases and J by 2 bases, with 15 bases between.

This chain connects TRBV5-4 to TRBJ1-5; no clear D. The CDR3 is made up of 12 amino acids. The germline V gene encodes CDR1 SGHNT and CDR2 YYREEE (reference sequence). Trimming pared 0 bases from V and 6 bases from J, leaving 4 bases between. The CDR3: CASSLAGQPQHF. The CDR3 DNA follows: TGTGCCAGCAGCTTGGCCGGTCAGCCCCAGCATTTT.

J is TRBJ2-7 and V is TRBV4-3; possible D gene TRBD2, 5 bases. CDR3 length: 13 residues. In germline, CDR1 is LGHNA, CDR2 YSLEER. The germline V and J ends were trimmed by 4 bases and 6 bases, with 13 bases remaining between them. The CDR3 DNA sequence: TGCGCCAGCAGCCGTTATGCGGGTAGCGAGCAGTACTTC. This gives the protein CASSRYAGSEQYF.

The chain combines TRBV25-1 with TRBJ1-2; D is possibly TRBD1 (5 bases). V lost 0 bases and J lost 4, with 12 bases in between. The CDR3 is 15 amino acids. Per the germline V gene, CDR1 is MGHDK and CDR2 is SYGVNS. The CDR3 nucleotides read TGTGCCAGCAGTGAATATGCCGGGGCCACCTATGGCTACACCTTC. Translation: CASSEYAGATYGYTF.

This chain uses TRBV18 with TRBJ2-1, with D possibly matching TRBD1 (6 bases). The CDR3 is 15 residues long. The germline gives CDR1 KGHSH, CDR2 LQKENI. Trimming left V 6 bases short and J 4 bases short, with 16 bases between. CDR3 loop: CASSRDNTNYNEQFF. The CDR3 DNA is TGTGCCAGCTCCCGGGACAACACAAATTACAATGAGCAGTTCTTC.

The chain combines TRBV28 with TRBJ1-2; D is possibly TRBD1 (5 bases). V was shortened by 5 bases and J by 6 bases, with 19 bases between the two germline ends. The CDR3 covers 15 residues. The germline gives CDR1 MDHEN, CDR2 SYDVKM. In DNA form, the CDR3 reads TGTGCCAGCAGTCTTCGTGCGGGGCTGCAGGATGGCTACACCTTC. Its translation is CASSLRAGLQDGYTF.

The rearrangement links TRBV5-1 to TRBJ2-1; D remains unclear. V was pared by 0 bases and J by 0 bases, with 4 bases between. This CDR3 has 14 residues. From germline, CDR1 is SGHRS and CDR2 YFSETQ. This CDR3 reads CASSLGSSYNEQFF. CDR3 nucleotides: TGCGCCAGCAGCTTGGGAAGCTCCTACAATGAGCAGTTCTTC.

The chain is built from TRBV28 and TRBJ1-2, with TRBD1 matching 8 bases. Germline CDR1 reads MDHEN; CDR2 reads SYDVKM. Germline trimming cut 4 bases from V and 4 bases from J; bases unmatched to any gene: 11. The length of the CDR3 is 16 residues. This CDR3 is CASSYARTGGSYGYTF. The CDR3 DNA is TGTGCCAGCAGTTACGCTCGCACAGGGGGTAGCTATGGCTACACCTTC.

CDR3 coding DNA: TGCGCCAGCAGTGCTCCAGGGGTTGGAAACATTCAGTACTTC. The encoded protein is CASSAPGVGNIQYF. This sequence joins TRBV10-1 and TRBJ2-4, with D maybe TRBD1 (6 bases). Trimming pared 4 bases from V and 6 bases from J, leaving 13 bases between. The germline V gene has CDR1 WNHNN and CDR2 SYGVQD (reference sequence). This CDR3 comprises 14 residues.

There are a few counts of this clone. The chain is built from TRBV2 and TRBJ2-5; maybe TRBD1 (6 bases). Germline V gene data show CDR1 as SNHLY and CDR2 as FYNNEI. This CDR3 region has 15 residues. Trimming took off 1 base at V and 1 base at J, with 10 bases between the two ends. CDR3 sequence: CASSEGHRVQETQYF. CDR3 nucleotide sequence: TGTGCCAGCAGTGAAGGGCACAGGGTCCAAGAGACCCAGTACTTC.

The table lists this clone with a count of one. The chain links TRBV6-6 to TRBJ2-3, with a tentative D call TRBD2 (6 bases). The V and J ends lost 7 bases and 0 bases respectively, with 17 bases between them. Germline CDR1 and CDR2: MNHNY and SVGAGI (reference sequence). The CDR3 runs 16 residues. The CDR3 spells CASTPLGGMSTDTQYF. The DNA for the CDR3 is TGTGCCAGCACTCCCCTCGGGGGTATGAGCACAGATACGCAGTATTTT.

In its sample, this clone was seen a few times. The chain combines TRBV6-1 with TRBJ1-2; D is unresolved. This CDR3 region has 13 residues. V was pared by 6 bases and J by 8 bases, with 16 bases between. From germline, CDR1 is MNHNS and CDR2 SASEGT. The CDR3 sequence: CASRENVIRGYTF. DNA for the CDR3: TGTGCCAGCAGAGAAAATGTGATCCGCGGCTACACCTTC.

The genes are TRBV10-3 and TRBJ1-2, with unresolved D. Germline loops: CDR1 ENHRY, CDR2 SYGVKD. The CDR3 contains 13 residues. Trimming took off 2 bases at V and 6 bases at J, with 10 bases between the two ends. In DNA form, the CDR3 reads TGTGCCATCAGTGAGAAACACGGTAATGGCTACACCTTC. This sequence encodes CAISEKHGNGYTF.

The rearrangement joins TRBV6-5 to TRBJ2-1, with D possibly matching TRBD2 (7 bases). The CDR3 length is 15 residues. V lost 6 bases to trimming and J lost 7 bases, with 19 bases between them. Germline V gene data show CDR1 as MNHEY and CDR2 as SVGAGI. This CDR3 reads CASRWGGREDNEQFF. The CDR3 nucleotides are TGTGCCAGCAGATGGGGGGGGCGGGAAGATAATGAGCAGTTCTTC.

The V call is TRBV5-1, the J call TRBJ2-3; D might be TRBD1 or TRBD2, each matching 6 bases. CDR3 length equals 14 residues. V gave up 7 bases and J gave up 3 bases, with 15 bases separating them. Germline V gene lookup returns CDR1 SGHRS and CDR2 YFSETQ. CDR3 DNA sequence: TGCGCCAGCGCAGGAAGGGGGACTACAGATACGCAGTATTTT. Protein sequence: CASAGRGTTDTQYF.

This clone was counted a single time. The CDR3 loop reads CASSGGTSGRAGPYEQYF. CDR3 coding DNA: TGTGCCAGCAGTGGGGGGACTAGCGGGAGGGCCGGGCCTTACGAGCAGTACTTC. This rearrangement joins TRBV2 to TRBJ2-7, with 16 nucleotides matching TRBD2. CDR3 length: 18 residues. The V and J ends lost 4 bases and 4 bases, in that order; junction bases with no gene match: 10. CDR1 and CDR2 (germline): SNHLY, FYNNEI. The full variable domain, its missing parts supplied by reference TRBV2 and TRBJ2-7, is EPEVTQTPSHQVTQMGQEVILRCVPISNHLYFYWYRQILGQKVEFLVSFYNNEISEKSEIFDDQFSVERPDGSNFTLKIRSTKLEDSAMYFCASSGGTSGRAGPYEQYFGPGTRLTVT.

The chain carries TRBV6-5 and TRBJ1-5, with D unresolved. The CDR3 totals 13 residues. Per germline, CDR1 MNHEY and CDR2 SVGAGI. V was cut by 5 bases and J by 9 bases, with 14 bases left in between. The CDR3 protein is CASSTGGRRPQHF. The DNA of the CDR3 is TGTGCCAGCAGTACGGGTGGGCGGAGGCCCCAGCATTTT.

The chain combines TRBV7-9 with TRBJ1-1; D is ambiguous. V was cut by 7 bases and J by 6 bases, with 9 bases left in between. The CDR3 runs 11 residues. Germline loops: CDR1 SEHNR, CDR2 FQNEAQ (reference sequence). In nucleotides, the CDR3 is TGTGCCAGCACCACGGGTCCTGAAGCTTTCTTT. It yields the protein CASTTGPEAFF.

This clone has only a few counts. The chain is built from TRBV5-8 and TRBJ2-4, with D perhaps TRBD2 (6 bases). Germline loops: CDR1 SGHTS, CDR2 YDEGEE. V lost 3 bases and J 9 bases, leaving 13 bases between the germline ends. The length of the CDR3 is 13 residues. CDR3 protein: CASSSGEFSIQYF. CDR3 DNA: TGTGCCAGCAGCTCGGGGGAGTTCAGCATTCAGTACTTC.

The chain links TRBV25-1 to TRBJ2-5, with 7 bases fitting TRBD2. V shed 2 bases and J 4 bases; nucleotides not matched to a gene: 4. CDR1 and CDR2 (germline): MGHDK, SYGVNS. The CDR3 extends over 14 amino acids. Here the CDR3 DNA reads TGTGCCAGCAGTGAAGTAACGGGAGGAGAGACCCAGTACTTC. As protein: CASSEVTGGETQYF.

This clone was seen only a few times. The sample holds other DNA sequences that translate to the same CDR3. This rearrangement joins TRBV5-1 to TRBJ1-4, with D maybe TRBD1 (6 bases). CDR1 is SGHRS, CDR2 YFSETQ, per germline. This CDR3 region has 14 residues. V was cut by 2 bases and J by 5 bases, with 10 bases left in between. CDR3 amino acids: CASSLTGSNEKLFF. CDR3 nucleotide sequence: TGCGCCAGCAGCTTAACAGGGTCGAATGAAAAACTGTTTTTT.

For this clone: At the DNA level, this CDR3 is encoded by other sequences in the same sample as well. The chain uses TRBV5-1 and TRBJ2-1; D is uncertain. Germline CDR1 is SGHRS and CDR2 is YFSETQ. The length of the CDR3 is 17 residues. V was trimmed by 4 bases and J by 4 bases, leaving 21 bases between them. CDR3 amino acids: CASSPDTTTSLYNEQFF. CDR3 nucleotide sequence: TGCGCCAGCAGCCCTGACACTACTACTTCCCTATACAATGAGCAGTTCTTC.

This clone was picked up a small number of times. V and J are TRBV4-3 and TRBJ1-2; the match to TRBD1 covers 11 bases. Germline CDR1 and CDR2: LGHNA and YSLEER. This CDR3 is built from 19 residues. The trim removed 4 bases at V and 4 bases at J, leaving 17 bases unmatched. CDR3 loop: CASSPKSLMDRGRIYGYTF. Written as DNA, the CDR3 is TGCGCCAGCAGCCCGAAAAGCCTAATGGACAGGGGGCGCATCTATGGCTACACCTTC.

The chain joins TRBV28 to TRBJ2-1, with D possibly TRBD2 on 5 matching bases. Germline V gene data show CDR1 as MDHEN and CDR2 as SYDVKM. Deletions cut 2 bases from V and 7 bases from J, with 18 bases between. There are 16 residues in the CDR3. CDR3 in amino acids: CASSLPDSPKGNEQFF. Here the CDR3 DNA reads TGTGCCAGCAGTTTACCGGACTCGCCCAAGGGTAATGAGCAGTTCTTC.

The J gene is TRBJ2-3, the V gene TRBV11-3, with D possibly being TRBD1 or TRBD2 (7 bases each). Germline CDR1 SGHNT, CDR2 YENEEA. V was shortened by 5 bases and J by 1 base, with 13 bases between the two germline ends. This CDR3 comprises 15 residues. CDR3 coding DNA: TGTGCCAGCAGCCAACAGGGGAGGGGCACAGATACGCAGTATTTT. It codes for CASSQQGRGTDTQYF. The variable domain in full, completed from reference TRBV11-3 and TRBJ2-3, reads EAGVVQSPRYKIIEKKQPVAFWCNPISGHNTLYWYLQNLGQGPELLIRYENEEAVDDSQLPKDRFSAERLKGVDSTLKIQPAELGDSAVYLCASSQQGRGTDTQYFGPGTRLTVL.

The sample holds a few counts of this clone. The V call is TRBV5-4, the J call TRBJ1-4; tentatively, D is TRBD1 (5 bases). Trimming pared 0 bases from V and 5 bases from J, leaving 11 bases between. The length of the CDR3 is 15 residues. The germline V gene encodes CDR1 SGHNT and CDR2 YYREEE (reference sequence). CDR3 amino acids: CASSLDGTPNEKLFF. For the CDR3, the DNA is TGTGCCAGCAGCTTGGACGGGACTCCGAATGAAAAACTGTTTTTT.

The rearrangement links TRBV25-1 to TRBJ2-3; the D is unclear. Trimming took 3 bases from V and 2 from J, leaving 12 bases between them. The CDR3 is made up of 15 amino acids. CDR1 is MGHDK and CDR2 is SYGVNS in the germline V gene. CDR3 DNA sequence: TGTGCCAGCAGTGACGGGCTAGGGAACACAGATACGCAGTATTTT. Amino acid sequence: CASSDGLGNTDTQYF.

This clone was picked up many times. The V gene is TRBV5-5, the J gene TRBJ2-3; 7 positions agree with TRBD2. The CDR3 loop spans 16 amino acids. V gave up 4 bases and J gave up 0 bases; unmatched junction bases: 8. Looked up from germline, CDR1 is SGHKS and CDR2 is YYEKEE (reference sequence). DNA of the CDR3: TGTGCCAGCAGCCTCTATCTAGCGGAAAGCACAGATACGCAGTATTTT. It specifies CASSLYLAESTDTQYF.